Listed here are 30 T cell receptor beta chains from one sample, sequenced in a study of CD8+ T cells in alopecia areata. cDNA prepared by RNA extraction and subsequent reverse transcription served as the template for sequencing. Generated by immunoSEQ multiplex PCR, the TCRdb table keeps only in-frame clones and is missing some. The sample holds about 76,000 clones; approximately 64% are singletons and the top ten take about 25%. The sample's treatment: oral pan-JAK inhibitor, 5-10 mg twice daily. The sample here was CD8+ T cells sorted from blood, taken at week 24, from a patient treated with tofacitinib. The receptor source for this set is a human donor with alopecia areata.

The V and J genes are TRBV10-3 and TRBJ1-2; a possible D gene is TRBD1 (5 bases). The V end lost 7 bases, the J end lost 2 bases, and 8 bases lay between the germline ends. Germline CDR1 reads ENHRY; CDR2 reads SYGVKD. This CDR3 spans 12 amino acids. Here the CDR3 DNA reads TGTGCCATCACCCAGGGAAACTATGGCTACACCTTC. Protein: CAITQGNYGYTF.

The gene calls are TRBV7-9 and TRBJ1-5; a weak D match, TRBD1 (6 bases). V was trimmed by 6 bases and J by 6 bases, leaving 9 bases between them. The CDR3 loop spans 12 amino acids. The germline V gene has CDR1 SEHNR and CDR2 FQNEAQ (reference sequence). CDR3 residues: CASSEGVQPQHF. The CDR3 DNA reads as TGTGCCAGCAGTGAGGGGGTTCAGCCCCAGCATTTT. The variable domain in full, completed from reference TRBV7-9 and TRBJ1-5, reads DTGVSQNPRHKITKRGQNVTFRCDPISEHNRLYWYRQTLGQGPEFLTYFQNEAQLEKSRLLSDRFSAERPKGSFSTLEIQRTEQGDSAMYLCASSEGVQPQHFGDGTRLSIL.

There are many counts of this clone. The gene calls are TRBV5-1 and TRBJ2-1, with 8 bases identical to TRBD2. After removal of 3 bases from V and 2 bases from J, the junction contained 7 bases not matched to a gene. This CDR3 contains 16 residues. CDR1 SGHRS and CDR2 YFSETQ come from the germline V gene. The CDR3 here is CASSYDKAGAYNEQFF. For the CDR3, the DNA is TGCGCCAGCAGCTATGACAAAGCGGGAGCCTACAATGAGCAGTTCTTC.

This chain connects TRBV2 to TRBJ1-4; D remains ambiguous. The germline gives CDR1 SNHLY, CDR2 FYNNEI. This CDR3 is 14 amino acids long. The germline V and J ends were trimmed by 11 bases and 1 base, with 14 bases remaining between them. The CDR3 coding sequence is TGTGCCGCCCAGACGGACCGAACTAATGAAAAACTGTTTTTT. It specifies CAAQTDRTNEKLFF.

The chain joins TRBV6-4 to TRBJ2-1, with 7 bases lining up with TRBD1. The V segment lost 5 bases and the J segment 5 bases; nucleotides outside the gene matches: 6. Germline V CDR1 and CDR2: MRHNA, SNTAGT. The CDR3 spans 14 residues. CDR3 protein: CASSPGTDNNEQFF. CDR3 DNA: TGTGCCAGCAGTCCCGGGACAGATAACAATGAGCAGTTCTTC.

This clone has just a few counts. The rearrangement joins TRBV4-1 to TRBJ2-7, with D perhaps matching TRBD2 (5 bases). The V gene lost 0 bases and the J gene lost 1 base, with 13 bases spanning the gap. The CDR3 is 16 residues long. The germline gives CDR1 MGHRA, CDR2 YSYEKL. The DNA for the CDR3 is TGCGCCAGCAGCCAAGACCCTAGCTCGGGATCCTACGAGCAGTACTTC. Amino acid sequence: CASSQDPSSGSYEQYF.

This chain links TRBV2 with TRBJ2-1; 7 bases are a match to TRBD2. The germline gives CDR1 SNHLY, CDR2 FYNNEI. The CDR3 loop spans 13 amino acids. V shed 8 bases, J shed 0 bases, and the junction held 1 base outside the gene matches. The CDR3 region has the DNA TGTGCCAGCGGCGGGAGCTCCTACAATGAGCAGTTCTTC. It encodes CASGGSSYNEQFF.

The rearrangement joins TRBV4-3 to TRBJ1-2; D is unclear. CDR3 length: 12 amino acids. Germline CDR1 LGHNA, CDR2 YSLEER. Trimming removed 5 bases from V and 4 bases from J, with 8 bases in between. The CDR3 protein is CASSLEGYGYTF. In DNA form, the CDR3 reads TGCGCCAGCAGCTTGGAGGGCTATGGCTACACCTTC.

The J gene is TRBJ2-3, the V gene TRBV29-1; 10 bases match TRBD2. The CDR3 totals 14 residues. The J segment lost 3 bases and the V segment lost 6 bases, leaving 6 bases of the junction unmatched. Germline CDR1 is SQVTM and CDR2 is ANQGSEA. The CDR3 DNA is TGCAGCGTGGGGGTAGCGGGAGGTACAGATACGCAGTATTTT. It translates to CSVGVAGGTDTQYF.

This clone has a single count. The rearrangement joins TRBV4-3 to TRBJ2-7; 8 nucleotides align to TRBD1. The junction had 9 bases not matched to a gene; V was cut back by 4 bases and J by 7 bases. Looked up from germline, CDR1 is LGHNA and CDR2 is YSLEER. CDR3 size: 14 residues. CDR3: CASSPGQGKYEQYF. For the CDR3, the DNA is TGCGCCAGCAGCCCCGGACAGGGCAAGTATGAGCAGTACTTC.

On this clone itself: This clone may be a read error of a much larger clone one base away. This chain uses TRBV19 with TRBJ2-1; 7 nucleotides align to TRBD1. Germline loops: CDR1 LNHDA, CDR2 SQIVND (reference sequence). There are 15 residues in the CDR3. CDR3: CVSSARDSPNNEQFF. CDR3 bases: TGTGTCAGTAGTGCCCGGGACAGCCCCAACAATGAGCAGTTCTTC.

Here the CDR3 reads CASSEGYEQYF. In DNA, the CDR3 is TGTGCCAGCAGTGAGGGGTACGAGCAGTACTTC. The chain combines TRBV25-1 with TRBJ2-7; D is unresolved. V lost 3 bases and J 4 bases, leaving 4 bases between the germline ends. The CDR3 runs 11 residues. Per the germline V gene, CDR1 is MGHDK and CDR2 is SYGVNS.

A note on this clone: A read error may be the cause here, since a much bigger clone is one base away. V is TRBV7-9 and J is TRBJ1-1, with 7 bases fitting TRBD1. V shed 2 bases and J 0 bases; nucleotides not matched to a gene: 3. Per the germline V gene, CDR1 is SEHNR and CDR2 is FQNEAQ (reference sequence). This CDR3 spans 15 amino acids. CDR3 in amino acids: CASSLKQGMNTEAFF. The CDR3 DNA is TGTGCCAGCAGCTTAAAACAGGGGATGAACACTGAAGCTTTCTTT. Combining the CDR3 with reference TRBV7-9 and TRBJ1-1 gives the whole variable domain DTGVSQNPRHKITKRGQNVTFRCDPISEHNRLYWYRQTLGQGPEFLTYFQNEAQLEKSRLLSDRFSAERPKGSFSTLEIQRTEQGDSAMYLCASSLKQGMNTEAFFGQGTRLTVV.

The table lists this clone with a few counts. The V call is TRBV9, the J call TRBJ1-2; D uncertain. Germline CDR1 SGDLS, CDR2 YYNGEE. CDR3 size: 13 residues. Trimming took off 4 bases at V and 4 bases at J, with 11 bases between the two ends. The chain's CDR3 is CASSPHAIYGYTF. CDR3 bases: TGTGCCAGCAGCCCCCACGCCATCTATGGCTACACCTTC. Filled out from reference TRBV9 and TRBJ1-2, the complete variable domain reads DSGVTQTPKHLITATGQRVTLRCSPRSGDLSVYWYQQSLDQGLQFLIQYYNGEERAKGNILERFSAQQFPDLHSELNLSSLELGDSALYFCASSPHAIYGYTFGSGTRLTVV.

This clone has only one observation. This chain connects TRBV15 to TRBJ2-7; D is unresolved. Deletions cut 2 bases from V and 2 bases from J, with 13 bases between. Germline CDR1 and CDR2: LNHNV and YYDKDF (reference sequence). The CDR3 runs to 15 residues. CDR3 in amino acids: CATSRPQTPTYEQYF. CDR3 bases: TGTGCCACCAGCAGACCTCAGACACCTACCTACGAGCAGTACTTC. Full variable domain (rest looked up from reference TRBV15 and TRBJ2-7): DAMVIQNPRYQVTQFGKPVTLSCSQTLNHNVMYWYQQKSSQAPKLLFHYYDKDFNNEADTPDNFQSRRPNTSFCFLDIRSPGLGDTAMYLCATSRPQTPTYEQYFGPGTRLTVT.

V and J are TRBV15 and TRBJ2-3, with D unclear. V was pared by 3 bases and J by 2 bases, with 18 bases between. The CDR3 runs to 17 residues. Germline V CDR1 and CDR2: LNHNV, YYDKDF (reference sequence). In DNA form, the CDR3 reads TGTGCCACCAGCAGGGCTGGACCCTCAAATCCCACAGATACGCAGTATTTT. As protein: CATSRAGPSNPTDTQYF.

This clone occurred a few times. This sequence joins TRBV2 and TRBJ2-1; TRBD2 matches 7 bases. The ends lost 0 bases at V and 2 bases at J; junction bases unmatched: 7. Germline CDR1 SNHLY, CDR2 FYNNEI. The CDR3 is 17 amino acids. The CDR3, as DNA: TGTGCCAGCAGTGAAGCGGAAGACGGACTAGCCTACAATGAGCAGTTCTTC. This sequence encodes CASSEAEDGLAYNEQFF. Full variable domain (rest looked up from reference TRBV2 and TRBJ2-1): EPEVTQTPSHQVTQMGQEVILRCVPISNHLYFYWYRQILGQKVEFLVSFYNNEISEKSEIFDDQFSVERPDGSNFTLKIRSTKLEDSAMYFCASSEAEDGLAYNEQFFGPGTRLTVL.

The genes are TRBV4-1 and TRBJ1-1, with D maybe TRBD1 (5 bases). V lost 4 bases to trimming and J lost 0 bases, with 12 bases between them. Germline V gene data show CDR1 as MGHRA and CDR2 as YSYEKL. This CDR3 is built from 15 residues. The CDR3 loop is CASSLHDSMNTEAFF. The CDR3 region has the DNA TGCGCCAGCAGCCTTCACGACAGCATGAACACTGAAGCTTTCTTT.

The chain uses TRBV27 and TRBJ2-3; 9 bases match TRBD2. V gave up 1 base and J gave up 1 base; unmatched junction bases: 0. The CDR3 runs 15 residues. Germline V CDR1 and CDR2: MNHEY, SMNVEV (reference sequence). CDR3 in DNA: TGTGCCAGCAGTTTATGGACTAGCGGCACAGATACGCAGTATTTT. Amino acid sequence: CASSLWTSGTDTQYF.

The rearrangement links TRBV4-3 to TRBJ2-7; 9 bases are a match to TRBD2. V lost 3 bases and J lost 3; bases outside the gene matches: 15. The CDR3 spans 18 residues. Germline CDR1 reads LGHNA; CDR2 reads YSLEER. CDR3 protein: CASSQGPGDSGRVYEQYF. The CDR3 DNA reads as TGCGCCAGCAGCCAGGGCCCTGGTGATAGCGGGAGAGTCTACGAGCAGTACTTC.

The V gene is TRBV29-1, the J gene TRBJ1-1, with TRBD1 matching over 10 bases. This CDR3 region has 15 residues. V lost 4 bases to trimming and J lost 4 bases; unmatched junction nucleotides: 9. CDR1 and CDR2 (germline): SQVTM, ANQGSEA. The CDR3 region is CSVGRTGGVVTEAFF. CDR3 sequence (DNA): TGCAGCGTTGGCAGGACAGGGGGTGTCGTCACTGAAGCTTTCTTT.

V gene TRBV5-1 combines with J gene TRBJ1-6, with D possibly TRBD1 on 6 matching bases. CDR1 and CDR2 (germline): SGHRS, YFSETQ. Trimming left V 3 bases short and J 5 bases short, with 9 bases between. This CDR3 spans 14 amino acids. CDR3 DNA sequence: TGCGCCAGCAGCTCCCCAGGGGATAATTCACCCCTCCACTTT. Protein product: CASSSPGDNSPLHF.

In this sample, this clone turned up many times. The CDR3 loop reads CASSQEWRNYNEQFF. CDR3 in DNA: TGCGCCAGCAGCCAAGAGTGGAGGAATTACAATGAGCAGTTCTTC. The V and J genes are TRBV4-3 and TRBJ2-1, with D perhaps matching TRBD2 (5 bases). CDR1 and CDR2 from the germline V gene are LGHNA and YSLEER. The CDR3 has 15 amino acids. Trimming took 0 bases from V and 4 from J, leaving 10 bases between them.

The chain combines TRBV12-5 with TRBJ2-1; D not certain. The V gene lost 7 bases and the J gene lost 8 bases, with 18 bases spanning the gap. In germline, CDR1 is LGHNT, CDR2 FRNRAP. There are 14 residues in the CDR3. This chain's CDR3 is CASALGGSLHEQFF. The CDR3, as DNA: TGTGCTAGTGCCTTGGGTGGTAGCTTGCATGAGCAGTTCTTC.

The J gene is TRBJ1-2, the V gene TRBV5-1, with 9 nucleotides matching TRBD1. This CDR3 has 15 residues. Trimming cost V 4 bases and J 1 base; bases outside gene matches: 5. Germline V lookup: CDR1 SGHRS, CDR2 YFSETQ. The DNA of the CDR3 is TGCGCCAGCAGCACCGGGACAGGGTTTAACTATGGCTACACCTTC. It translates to CASSTGTGFNYGYTF.

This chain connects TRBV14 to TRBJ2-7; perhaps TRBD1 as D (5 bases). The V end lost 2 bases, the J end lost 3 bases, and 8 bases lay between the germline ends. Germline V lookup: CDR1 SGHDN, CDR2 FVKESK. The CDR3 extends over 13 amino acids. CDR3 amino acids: CASSQTGYYEQYF. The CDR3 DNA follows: TGTGCCAGCAGCCAAACAGGTTACTACGAGCAGTACTTC.

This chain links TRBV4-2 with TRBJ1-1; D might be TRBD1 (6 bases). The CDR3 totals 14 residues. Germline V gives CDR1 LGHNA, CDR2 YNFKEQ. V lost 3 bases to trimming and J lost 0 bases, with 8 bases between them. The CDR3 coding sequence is TGTGCCAGCAGCCAGGGGACACTGAACACTGAAGCTTTCTTT. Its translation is CASSQGTLNTEAFF.

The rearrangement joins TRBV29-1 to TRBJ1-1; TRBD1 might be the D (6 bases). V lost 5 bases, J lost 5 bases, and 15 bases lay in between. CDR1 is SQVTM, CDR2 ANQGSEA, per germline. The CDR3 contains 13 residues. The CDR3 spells CSVLDSEGTEAFF. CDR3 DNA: TGCAGCGTTTTGGACAGTGAGGGGACTGAAGCTTTCTTT.

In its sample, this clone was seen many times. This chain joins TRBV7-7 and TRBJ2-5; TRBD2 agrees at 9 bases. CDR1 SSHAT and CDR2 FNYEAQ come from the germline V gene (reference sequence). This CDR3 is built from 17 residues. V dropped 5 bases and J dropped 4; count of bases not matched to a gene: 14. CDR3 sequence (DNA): TGTGCCAGCAGCCCACTAGGGGCGGGAGGGCCCAGAGAGACCCAGTACTTC. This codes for CASSPLGAGGPRETQYF.

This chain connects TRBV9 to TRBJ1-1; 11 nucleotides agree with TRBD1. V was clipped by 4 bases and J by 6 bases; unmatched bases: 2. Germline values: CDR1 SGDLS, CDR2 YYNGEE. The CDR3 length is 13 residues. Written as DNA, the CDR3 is TGTGCCAGCAGCCAGGACAGGGGGCCTGAAGCTTTCTTT. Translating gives CASSQDRGPEAFF.